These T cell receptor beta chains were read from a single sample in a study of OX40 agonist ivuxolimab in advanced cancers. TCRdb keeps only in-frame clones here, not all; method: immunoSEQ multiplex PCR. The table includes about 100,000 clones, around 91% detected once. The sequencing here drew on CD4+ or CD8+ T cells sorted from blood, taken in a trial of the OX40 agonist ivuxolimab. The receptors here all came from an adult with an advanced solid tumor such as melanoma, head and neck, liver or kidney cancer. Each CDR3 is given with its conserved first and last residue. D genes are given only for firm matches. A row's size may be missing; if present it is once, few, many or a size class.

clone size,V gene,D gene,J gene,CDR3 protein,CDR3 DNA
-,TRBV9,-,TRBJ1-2,CASSTQGRGYGYTF,TGTGCCAGCAGCACTCAGGGGAGGGGCTATGGCTACACCTTC
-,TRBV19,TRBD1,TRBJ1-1,CASKRGDRVNTEAFF,TGTGCCAGTAAAAGGGGGGACAGGGTGAACACTGAAGCTTTCTTT
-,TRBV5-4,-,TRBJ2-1,CASSLSGTETEFF,TGTGCCAGCAGCTTGTCGGGGACCGAGACGGAGTTCTTC
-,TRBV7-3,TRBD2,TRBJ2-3,CASSPDGWRGGRADTQYF,TGTGCCAGCAGCCCTGATGGGTGGCGGGGGGGTCGGGCAGATACGCAGTATTTT
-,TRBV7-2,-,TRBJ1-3,CASSPDYSGNTIYF,TGTGCCAGCAGCCCTGACTACTCTGGAAACACCATATATTTT
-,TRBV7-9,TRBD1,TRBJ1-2,CASSPMVMDRGLSYTF,TGTGCCAGCAGCCCAATGGTAATGGACAGGGGGTTATCCTACACCTTC
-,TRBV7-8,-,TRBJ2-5,CASSLAETQYF,TGTGCCAGCAGCTTAGCTGAGACCCAGTACTTC
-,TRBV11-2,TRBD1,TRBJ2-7,CASSLGGGGQYF,TGTGCCAGCAGCTTAGGAGGGGGCGGGCAGTACTTC
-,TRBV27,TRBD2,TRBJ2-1,CASSLSLAGGLNEQFF,TGTGCCAGCAGTTTAAGTCTAGCGGGAGGGCTGAATGAGCAGTTCTTC
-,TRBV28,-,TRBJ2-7,CASSFSTASVYSYEQYF,TGTGCCAGCAGTTTTTCAACCGCTAGCGTTTACTCCTACGAGCAGTACTTC
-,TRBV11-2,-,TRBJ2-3,CASRPPGDTQYF,TGTGCCAGCCGACCGCCTGGAGATACGCAGTATTTT
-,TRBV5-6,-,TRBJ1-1,CASSEQGLLNTEAFF,TGTGCCAGCAGTGAACAGGGACTACTCAACACTGAAGCTTTCTTT
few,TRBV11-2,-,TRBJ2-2,CASSLTSGVGTGELFF,TGTGCCAGCAGCTTAACCTCAGGGGTGGGCACCGGGGAGCTGTTTTTT
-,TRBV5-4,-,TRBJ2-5,CASSLVAIQETQYF,TGTGCCAGCAGCTTGGTGGCTATACAAGAGACCCAGTACTTC
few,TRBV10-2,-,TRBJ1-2,CASSERVYGYTF,TGCGCCAGCAGTGAGCGAGTCTATGGCTACACCTTC
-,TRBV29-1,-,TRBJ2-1,CSVGGVLLYEQFF,TGCAGCGTTGGCGGGGTGTTATTATATGAGCAGTTCTTC
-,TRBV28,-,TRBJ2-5,CASSLSGSNRGTQYF,TGTGCCAGCAGTTTGTCCGGGAGCAACCGGGGGACCCAGTACTTC
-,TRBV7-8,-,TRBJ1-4,CASSLRGIVATNEKLFF,TGTGCCAGCAGCCTACGGGGGATCGTTGCAACTAATGAAAAACTGTTTTTT
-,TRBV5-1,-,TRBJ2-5,CASSLAPGQKETQYF,TGCGCCAGCAGCTTGGCCCCCGGACAGAAAGAGACCCAGTACTTC
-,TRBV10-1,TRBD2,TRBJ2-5,CASSPTSGSVPQYF,TGCGCCAGCAGTCCTACTAGCGGGAGCGTTCCCCAGTACTTC
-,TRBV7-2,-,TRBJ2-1,CASSQEGSSYNEQFF,TGTGCCAGCAGCCAAGAGGGGAGCTCCTACAATGAGCAGTTCTTC
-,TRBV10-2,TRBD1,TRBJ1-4,CASSDFEWARGKEKLFF,TGCGCCAGCAGTGACTTCGAGTGGGCCAGGGGGAAAGAAAAACTGTTTTTT
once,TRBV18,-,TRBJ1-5,CASSPPSLDLGSNQPQHF,TGTGCCAGCTCACCACCGAGCTTGGACTTAGGGAGCAATCAGCCCCAGCATTTT
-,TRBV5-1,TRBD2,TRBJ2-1,CASSFRPAGASGGDEQFF,TGCGCCAGCAGCTTTAGACCGGCAGGGGCTAGCGGGGGAGATGAGCAGTTCTTC
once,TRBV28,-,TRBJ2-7,CASSQTYEQYF,TGTGCCAGCAGTCAGACCTACGAGCAGTACTTC
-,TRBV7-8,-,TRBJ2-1,CASSSFRVNSYNEQFF,TGTGCCAGCAGCTCTTTCCGGGTTAACTCCTACAATGAGCAGTTCTTC
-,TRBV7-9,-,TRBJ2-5,CASSLDPGLVMYF,TGTGCCAGCAGCTTAGATCCAGGTCTTGTGATGTACTTC
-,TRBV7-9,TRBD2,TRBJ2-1,CASTAGDEQFF,TGTGCCAGCACCGCGGGGGATGAGCAGTTCTTC
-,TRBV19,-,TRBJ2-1,CASSGLGNNEQFF,TGTGCCAGTTCCGGACTTGGCAACAATGAGCAGTTCTTC
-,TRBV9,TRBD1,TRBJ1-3,CASSVRQGAGNTIYF,TGTGCCAGCAGCGTTAGACAGGGGGCTGGAAACACCATATATTTT
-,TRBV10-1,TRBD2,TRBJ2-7,CASSPLAGVAREQYF,TGCGCCAGCAGTCCACTAGCGGGAGTAGCACGGGAGCAGTACTTC
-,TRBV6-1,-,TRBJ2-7,CASSHAGTPKAEQYF,TGTGCCAGCAGCCATGCCGGCACCCCGAAAGCAGAGCAGTACTTC
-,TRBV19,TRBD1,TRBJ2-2,CASSIAPWSGGLLGTGELFF,TGTGCCAGTAGTATAGCCCCCTGGTCAGGGGGCTTATTAGGGACCGGGGAGCTGTTTTTT